The clone carrying this T cell receptor (beta chain) has ten or more counts. The target antigen is unknown. Sorted naive CD8 T cells, roughly 19,000 to 1,100,000, were sequenced from 10%, 30% or 50% RNA. The data belong to a study of molecular identifiers for immune sequencing clone quantification. Background on the study: For replicates, RNA isolated from about 19,000 or 110,000 naive CD8 cells was divided into five portions, of which four were sequenced.

With 0 bases removed from V and 6 bases from J, the gap between germline ends came to 8 bases. Germline V CDR1 and CDR2: DFQATT, SNEGSKA (reference sequence). CDR3 length: 12 residues. Bulk TCR libraries were made with methods that had been previously described and with listed TCR primers. Each CDR3 protein gets one entry after TCRdb re-called the PCR reads with MiXCR. The repertoire holds around 470,000 distinct CDR3 sequences, with around a fifth as singletons. General study findings and limits: In naive cells, clones above 20 RNA copies held under 1% of molecules, whereas in effector cells they held over 99%.

This clonotype was obtained from a human donor in good health. Some libraries in this study had Jurkat cell RNA spiked in. Source material: naive CD8+ T cells from blood, with Jurkat cell RNA spiked in. Subset of the sample: FACS-sorted CD8+CD4-CCR7+CD45RA+ naive T cells. The chain is built from TRBV20-1 and TRBJ1-1; possibly TRBD1 for D (5 bases). In DNA, the CDR3 is TGCAGTGCTAGAGATATGGGGGCTGAAGCTTTCTTT. Its translation: CSARDMGAEAFF.